A selection of T cell receptor beta chains follows, all from one sample in a study of blood T cell repertoires in COVID-19. Libraries were prepared by immunoSEQ multiplex PCR; TCRdb keeps only in-frame clonotypes and omits some of them. The sample records about 73,000 clones, 70% to 85% being singletons. The sample consisted of peripheral blood. These receptors came from an older woman with acute or convalescent COVID-19. The CDR3 runs from the conserved cysteine through the conserved F or W. D genes are given only for firm matches. Size values are once, few and many counts, or a class for expanded clones, and some rows have none.

d_call j_call v_call cdr3_length clone_size cdr3_aa cdr3_nt
TRBD2 TRBJ2-5 TRBV5-1 15 - CASSLVAGVQETQYF TGCGCCAGCAGCTTGGTAGCGGGGGTGCAAGAGACCCAGTACTTC
- TRBJ2-2 TRBV5-1 15 - CASSAGTLNTGELFF TGCGCCAGTAGCGCCGGGACTCTGAACACCGGGGAGCTGTTTTTT
- TRBJ2-7 TRBV5-4 13 - CASSLVAGYEQYF TGTGCCAGCAGCTTGGTGGCAGGGTACGAGCAGTACTTC
- TRBJ1-6 TRBV7-2 14 few CASRSGVGNSPLHF TGTGCCAGTAGATCAGGGGTGGGGAATTCACCCCTCCACTTT
- TRBJ2-1 TRBV30 14 once CAWSPGLPHNEQFF TGTGCCTGGAGTCCGGGACTTCCGCACAATGAGCAGTTCTTC
TRBD1 TRBJ1-1 TRBV5-1 15 once CASSLQGQVNTEAFF TGCGCCAGCAGCTTGCAAGGACAGGTGAACACTGAAGCTTTCTTT
TRBD2 TRBJ2-1 TRBV3-1/TRBV3-2 17 - CASSQPGLAGGLREQFF TGTGCCAGCAGCCAGCCGGGACTAGCGGGGGGGTTACGGGAGCAGTTCTTC
TRBD2 TRBJ2-1 TRBV30 14 - CAWELAGGYNEQFF TGTGCCTGGGAACTAGCGGGGGGCTACAATGAGCAGTTCTTC
TRBD2 TRBJ2-1 TRBV3-1/TRBV3-2 20 - CASSQDPWDYLSGVYNEQFF TGTGCCAGCAGCCAAGACCCCTGGGACTACCTTAGTGGAGTGTATAATGAGCAGTTCTTC
- TRBJ1-1 TRBV12-3/TRBV12-4 13 few CASSFGGGGEAFF TGTGCCAGCAGTTTCGGTGGGGGAGGTGAAGCTTTCTTT
- TRBJ2-1 TRBV19 14 - CASSMAGDFNEQFF TGTGCCAGTAGTATGGCAGGGGATTTCAATGAGCAGTTCTTC
- TRBJ1-5 TRBV4-1 17 - CASSQEIPQGSNQPQHF TGCGCCAGCAGCCAAGAAATCCCACAGGGTAGCAATCAGCCCCAGCATTTT
- TRBJ2-5 TRBV28 14 - CASSDSPFPETQYF TGTGCCAGCAGTGACAGTCCTTTTCCGGAGACCCAGTACTTC
- TRBJ2-7 TRBV6-5 15 - CASSGKSGTSYEQYF TGTGCCAGCAGCGGAAAGAGCGGAACGTCCTACGAGCAGTACTTC
TRBD2 TRBJ2-2 TRBV28 15 - CASQKAGTNTGELFF TGTGCCAGCCAAAAAGCGGGGACGAACACCGGGGAGCTGTTTTTT
- TRBJ2-3 TRBV5-1 15 - CASSLYGLSTDTQYF TGCGCCAGCAGCTTGTACGGGTTGAGCACAGATACGCAGTATTTT
- TRBJ2-7 TRBV5-6 14 - CASSWLTGRYEQYF TGTGCCAGCAGCTGGTTGACAGGCCGATACGAGCAGTACTTC
- TRBJ1-5 TRBV11-2 13 - CASSFNGNQPQHF TGTGCCAGCAGTTTTAACGGGAATCAGCCCCAGCATTTT
- TRBJ1-1 TRBV30 12 - CLLSVADTEAFF TGTTTATTAAGTGTGGCGGACACTGAAGCTTTCTTT
- TRBJ1-4 TRBV6-5 15 - CASSYSQGFGEKLFF TGTGCCAGCAGTTACTCTCAGGGTTTCGGTGAAAAACTGTTTTTT
TRBD2 TRBJ2-2 TRBV5-1 17 few CASSWTSGSPNTGELFF TGCGCCAGCAGCTGGACTAGCGGGAGCCCAAACACCGGGGAGCTGTTTTTT
TRBD2 TRBJ2-5 TRBV18 16 - CASSPPSSGNLETQYF TGTGCCAGCTCACCACCGTCTAGCGGAAATCTAGAGACCCAGTACTTC
- TRBJ2-7 TRBV21-1 13 - CASLPLPPYEQYF TGTGCCAGCCTCCCCCTACCCCCCTACGAGCAGTACTTC
TRBD2 TRBJ2-1 TRBV9 16 - CASSPGTSGGENEQFF TGTGCCAGCAGCCCCGGGACTAGCGGGGGCGAAAATGAGCAGTTCTTC
TRBD1 TRBJ1-1 TRBV19 13 - CASQGQGAAEAFF TGTGCCAGCCAGGGACAGGGGGCTGCTGAAGCTTTCTTT
TRBD2 TRBJ2-7 TRBV12-5 16 - CASGVGGLAGAYEQYF TGTGCTAGTGGTGTCGGGGGACTAGCGGGAGCCTACGAGCAGTACTTC
- TRBJ1-5 TRBV10-2 14 once CASSENTGNQPQHF TGCGCCAGCAGTGAAAACACAGGTAATCAGCCCCAGCATTTT
- TRBJ2-3 TRBV30 14 - CAWSVVQGFDTQYF TGTGCCTGGAGTGTAGTTCAGGGGTTCGATACGCAGTATTTT
TRBD1 TRBJ1-5 TRBV5-1 14 few CASSLGQGGQPQHF TGCGCCAGCAGCTTAGGACAGGGAGGTCAGCCCCAGCATTTT
- TRBJ1-1 TRBV12-3/TRBV12-4 13 - CASSLVGYTEAFF TGTGCCAGCAGTTTAGTTGGCTACACTGAAGCTTTCTTT
TRBD2 TRBJ2-1 TRBV7-6 16 - CASSLGLAGSSNEQFF TGTGCCAGCAGCTTAGGACTAGCGGGGTCATCCAATGAGCAGTTCTTC
TRBD2 TRBJ2-1 TRBV10-1 19 few CASSDSGTSGRGFYNEQFF TGCGCCAGCAGTGATTCCGGGACTAGCGGGAGGGGTTTCTACAATGAGCAGTTCTTC